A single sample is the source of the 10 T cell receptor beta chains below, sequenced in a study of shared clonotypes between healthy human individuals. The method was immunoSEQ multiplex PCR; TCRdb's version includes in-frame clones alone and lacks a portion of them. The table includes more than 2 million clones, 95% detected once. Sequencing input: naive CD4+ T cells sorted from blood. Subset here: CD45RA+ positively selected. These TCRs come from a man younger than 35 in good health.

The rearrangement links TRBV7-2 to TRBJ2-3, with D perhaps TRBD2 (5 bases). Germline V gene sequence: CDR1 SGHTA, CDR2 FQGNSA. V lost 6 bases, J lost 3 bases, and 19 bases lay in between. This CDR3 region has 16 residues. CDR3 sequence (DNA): TGTGCCAGCAGTCCACGTAGCGCCCGCCCTACAGATACGCAGTATTTT. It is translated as CASSPRSARPTDTQYF.

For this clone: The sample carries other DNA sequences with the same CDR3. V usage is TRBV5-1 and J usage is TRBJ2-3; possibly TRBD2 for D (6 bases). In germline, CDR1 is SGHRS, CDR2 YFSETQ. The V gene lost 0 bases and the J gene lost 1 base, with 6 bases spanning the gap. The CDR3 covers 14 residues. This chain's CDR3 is CASSLERGTDTQYF. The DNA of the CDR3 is TGCGCCAGCAGCTTGGAGCGGGGCACAGATACGCAGTATTTT.

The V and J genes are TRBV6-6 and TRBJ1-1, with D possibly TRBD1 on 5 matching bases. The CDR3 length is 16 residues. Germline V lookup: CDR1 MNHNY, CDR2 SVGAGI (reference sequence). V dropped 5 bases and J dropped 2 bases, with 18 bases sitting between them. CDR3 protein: CASSTTVGHGNTEAFF. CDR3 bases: TGTGCCAGCAGTACCACTGTTGGACACGGCAACACTGAAGCTTTCTTT.

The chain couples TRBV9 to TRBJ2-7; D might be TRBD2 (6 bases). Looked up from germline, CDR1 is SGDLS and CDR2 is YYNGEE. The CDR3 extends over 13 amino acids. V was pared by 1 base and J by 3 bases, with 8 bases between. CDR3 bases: TGTGCCAGCAGCGTAACCGGGAGCTACGAGCAGTACTTC. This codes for CASSVTGSYEQYF.

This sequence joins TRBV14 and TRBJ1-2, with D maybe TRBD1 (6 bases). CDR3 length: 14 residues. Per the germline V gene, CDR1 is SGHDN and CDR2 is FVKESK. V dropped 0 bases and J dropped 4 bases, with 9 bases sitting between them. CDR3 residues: CASSQDQGSYGYTF. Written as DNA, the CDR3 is TGTGCCAGCAGCCAAGATCAGGGGTCCTATGGCTACACCTTC.

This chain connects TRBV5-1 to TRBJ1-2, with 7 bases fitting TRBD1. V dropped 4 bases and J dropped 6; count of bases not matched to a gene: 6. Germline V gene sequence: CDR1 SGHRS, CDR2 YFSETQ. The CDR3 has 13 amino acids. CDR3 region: CASSLTGMDGYTF. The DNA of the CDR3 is TGCGCCAGCAGCCTGACAGGGATGGATGGCTACACCTTC.

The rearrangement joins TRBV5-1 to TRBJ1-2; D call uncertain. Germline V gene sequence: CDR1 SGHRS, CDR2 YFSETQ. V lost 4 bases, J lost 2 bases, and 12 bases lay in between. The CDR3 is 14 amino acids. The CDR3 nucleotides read TGCGCCAGCAGCCCCATGGCCGGGAACTATGGCTACACCTTC. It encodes CASSPMAGNYGYTF. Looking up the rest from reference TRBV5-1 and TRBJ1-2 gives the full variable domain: KAGVTQTPRYLIKTRGQQVTLSCSPISGHRSVSWYQQTPGQGLQFLFEYFSETQRNKGNFPGRFSGRQFSNSRSEMNVSTLELGDSALYLCASSPMAGNYGYTFGSGTRLTVV.

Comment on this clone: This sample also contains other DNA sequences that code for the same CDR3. The CDR3 loop reads CASSLGLAGRETQYF. In nucleotides, the CDR3 is TGTGCCAGCAGCTTGGGACTAGCGGGGCGGGAGACCCAGTACTTC. The rearrangement links TRBV5-6 to TRBJ2-5; 11 bases line up with TRBD2. V lost 0 bases to trimming and J lost 5 bases; unmatched junction nucleotides: 3. Germline values: CDR1 SGHDT, CDR2 YYEEEE. There are 15 residues in the CDR3.

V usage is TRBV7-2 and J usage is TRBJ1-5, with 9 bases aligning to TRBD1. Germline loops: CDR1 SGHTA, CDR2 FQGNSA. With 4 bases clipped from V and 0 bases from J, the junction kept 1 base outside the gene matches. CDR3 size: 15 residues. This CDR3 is CASSYRGLSNQPQHF. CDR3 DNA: TGTGCCAGCAGCTACAGGGGGCTTAGCAATCAGCCCCAGCATTTT.

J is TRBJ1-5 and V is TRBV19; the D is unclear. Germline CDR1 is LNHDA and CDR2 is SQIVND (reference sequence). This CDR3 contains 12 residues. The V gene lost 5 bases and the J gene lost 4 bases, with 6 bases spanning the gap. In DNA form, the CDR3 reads TGTGCCAGTAGTGAAAGAAATCAGCCCCAGCATTTT. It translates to CASSERNQPQHF.